A single sample gave rise to the 17 T cell receptor beta chains below, sequenced in a study of human T cells and chemical hapten exposure. TCRdb fed the RACE reads into MiXCR, producing one record per CDR3 protein. The sample consists of some 60,000 distinct CDR3 sequences, roughly 12% of them appearing once. The time point: patch test 3, about 24 weeks after DPC sensitization. Treatment meaning: therapeutic diphenylcyclopropenone sensitization with weekly scalp DPC. This specimen was whole blood, taken in connection with sensitization to the hapten diphenylcyclopropenone (DPC). These receptor sequences come from a man aged 25 to 40 with alopecia areata. Some clones in this sample may be carry-over from other donors' samples.

The CDR3 region is CASSSAGYNSPLHF. DNA for the CDR3: TGTGCCAGCAGTTCGGCAGGCTATAATTCACCCCTCCACTTT. The V call is TRBV28, the J call TRBJ1-6; D call uncertain. This CDR3 comprises 14 residues. Germline CDR1 reads MDHEN; CDR2 reads SYDVKM. V lost 4 bases, J lost 3 bases, and 7 bases lay in between. The full variable domain, completed using reference TRBV28 and TRBJ1-6, is DVKVTQSSRYLVKRTGEKVFLECVQDMDHENMFWYRQDPGLGLRLIYFSYDVKMKEKGDIPEGYSVSREKKERFSLILESASTNQTSMYLCASSSAGYNSPLHFGNGTRLTVT.

This clonotype has more than one count but fewer than ten. The rearrangement uses TRBV29-1 and TRBJ2-7; possibly TRBD1 for D (7 bases). The V and J ends lost 6 bases and 6 bases respectively, with 15 bases between them. Germline CDR1 and CDR2: SQVTM and ANQGSEA. The CDR3 contains 12 residues. The CDR3 spells CSVADREAEQYF. The DNA of the CDR3 is TGCAGCGTCGCCGACAGGGAGGCCGAGCAGTACTTC.

This clonotype has just a few counts. The chain is built from TRBV4-3 and TRBJ1-1; D may be TRBD1 (5 bases). The germline gives CDR1 LGHNA, CDR2 YSLEER. The ends were cut back, 0 bases at V and 4 bases at J, with 15 bases in the middle. The CDR3 extends over 16 amino acids. As DNA, the CDR3 is TGCGCCAGCAGCCAAGAGGTCCCAGGGCGTCCCACTGAAGCTTTCTTT. Translation gives CASSQEVPGRPTEAFF.

This clonotype was counted at least ten times. The genes are TRBV3-1 and TRBJ1-2; perhaps TRBD1 as D (5 bases). V shed 1 base and J shed 4 bases, with 10 bases lying between them. Germline V lookup: CDR1 LGHDT, CDR2 YNNKEL (reference sequence). This CDR3 is 14 amino acids long. CDR3 sequence reads: CASSQAQGSYGYTF. CDR3 coding DNA: TGTGCCAGCAGCCAAGCGCAGGGAAGCTATGGCTACACCTTC.

This chain connects TRBV28 to TRBJ1-2, with D unclear. The CDR3 is 12 residues long. Trimming took off 6 bases at V and 4 bases at J, with 9 bases between the two ends. The V gene's germline CDR1 is MDHEN and CDR2 SYDVKM. This CDR3 is CASREGSYGYTF. CDR3 coding DNA: TGTGCCAGCAGGGAGGGCAGCTATGGCTACACCTTC.

This clonotype was counted a few times. The chain uses TRBV9 and TRBJ2-1, with D possibly matching TRBD2 (5 bases). Germline V gene data show CDR1 as SGDLS and CDR2 as YYNGEE. V gave up 0 bases and J gave up 9 bases, with 16 bases separating them. This CDR3 has 15 amino acids. The CDR3 spells CASSVGSTVGGEQFF. The CDR3 DNA reads as TGTGCCAGCAGCGTAGGGTCCACCGTCGGAGGTGAGCAGTTCTTC.

This clonotype came up many times. The chain recombines TRBV5-1 with TRBJ2-1; possible D gene TRBD2, 5 bases. The germline V and J ends were trimmed by 3 bases and 1 base, with 11 bases remaining between them. Germline V CDR1 and CDR2: SGHRS, YFSETQ. This CDR3 is built from 15 residues. The CDR3 bases are TGCGCCAGCAGCTGGGAGAGCTCGTCCTACAATGAGCAGTTCTTC. As protein: CASSWESSSYNEQFF.

On this clonotype: Being one base from a much bigger clone, this may be a read error. The rearrangement joins TRBV27 to TRBJ2-5; 9 bases align to TRBD2. V lost 4 bases, J lost 0 bases, and 3 bases stayed unmatched. Germline lookup yields CDR1 MNHEY and CDR2 SMNVEV (reference sequence). The CDR3 contains 15 residues. CDR3 residues: CASSSQRGDQETQYF. The CDR3 DNA follows: TGTGCCAGCAGTTCGCAGCGGGGGGACCAAGAGACCCAGTACTTC.

This clonotype was picked up a small number of times. One end of the junction does not line up with germline, which may come from a read error. The rearrangement joins TRBV7-2 to TRBJ2-2; 9 bases align to TRBD1. The CDR3 consists of 15 residues. Germline V gene lookup returns CDR1 SGHTA and CDR2 FQGNSA. CDR3: CASSLGDREAGELFF. The DNA of the CDR3 is TGTGCCAGCAGTTTAGGGGACAGGGAGGCCGGGGAGCTGTTTTTT.

This clonotype appeared many times. The J gene is TRBJ2-1, the V gene TRBV19, with 9 bases lining up with TRBD2. V was pared by 2 bases and J by 8 bases, with 10 bases of the junction left unmatched. The CDR3 length is 16 residues. Per the germline V gene, CDR1 is LNHDA and CDR2 is SQIVND (reference sequence). This CDR3 reads CASSINRGGGEYEQFF. CDR3 nucleotide sequence: TGTGCCAGTAGTATAAACCGTGGCGGGGGGGAGTATGAGCAGTTCTTC.

The chain is built from TRBV5-4 and TRBJ2-3; 15 bases agree with TRBD2. Germline CDR1 reads SGHNT; CDR2 reads YYREEE (reference sequence). This CDR3 spans 16 amino acids. With 1 base clipped from V and 10 bases from J, the junction kept 7 bases outside the gene matches. The DNA for the CDR3 is TGTGCCAGCAGCTTGATTGGGACTAGCGGGGGGAATCCGCAGTATTTT. Translation gives CASSLIGTSGGNPQYF. Full variable domain (missing parts from reference TRBV5-4 and TRBJ2-3): ETGVTQSPTHLIKTRGQQVTLRCSSQSGHNTVSWYQQALGQGPQFIFQYYREEENGRGNFPPRFSGLQFPNYSSELNVNALELDDSALYLCASSLIGTSGGNPQYFGPGTRLTVL.

The chain employs TRBV7-9 and TRBJ2-3; TRBD2 matches 9 bases. Germline lookup yields CDR1 SEHNR and CDR2 FQNEAQ (reference sequence). The CDR3 covers 15 residues. The ends lost 6 bases at V and 2 bases at J; junction bases unmatched: 6. CDR3 DNA: TGTGCCAGCAGTCGACTAGCGGCTACCACAGATACGCAGTATTTT. As protein: CASSRLAATTDTQYF.

This clonotype was observed many times. The chain combines TRBV4-2 with TRBJ1-4; 8 bases are shared with TRBD1. Losses at the gene ends were 0 bases for V and 8 bases for J; bases not matched to a gene: 8. This CDR3 is built from 16 residues. Germline-derived CDR1 and CDR2 are LGHNA and YNFKEQ. The CDR3 sequence: CASSQDGQGAEEKLFF. CDR3 coding DNA: TGTGCCAGCAGCCAAGATGGCCAGGGGGCAGAAGAAAAACTGTTTTTT.

This chain links TRBV5-4 with TRBJ1-4; D is possibly TRBD1 (6 bases). The CDR3 contains 16 residues. The ends were cut back, 0 bases at V and 8 bases at J, with 17 bases in the middle. CDR1 and CDR2 (germline): SGHNT, YYREEE (reference sequence). CDR3 in amino acids: CASSLEGGRKVEKLFF. The CDR3, as DNA: TGTGCCAGCAGCTTGGAGGGGGGGCGCAAGGTAGAAAAACTGTTTTTT.

This sequence joins TRBV9 and TRBJ2-5; 8 nucleotides agree with TRBD1. The CDR3 consists of 14 residues. The J segment lost 3 bases and the V segment lost 0 bases, leaving 1 base of the junction unmatched. Germline V gene sequence: CDR1 SGDLS, CDR2 YYNGEE. The CDR3 DNA follows: TGTGCCAGCAGCGTAGGGGGACAGGAAGAGACCCAGTACTTC. Protein product: CASSVGGQEETQYF.

CDR3 protein: CSARAFNRLYSNQPQHF. The CDR3 region has the DNA TGCAGTGCTAGAGCCTTCAACAGGTTATATAGCAATCAGCCCCAGCATTTT. The gene calls are TRBV20-1 and TRBJ1-5; weak D call: TRBD1 (5 bases). The CDR3 sequence is 17 residues long. CDR1 and CDR2 (germline): DFQATT, SNEGSKA (reference sequence). Trimming cost V 1 base and J 0 bases, with 16 bases left between them.

V gene TRBV9 combines with J gene TRBJ2-2; TRBD2 might be the D (6 bases). This CDR3 region has 17 residues. Trimming removed 4 bases from V and 1 base from J, with 17 bases in between. Germline CDR1 reads SGDLS; CDR2 reads YYNGEE. The CDR3 sequence: CASSPRSGLLNTGELFF. The DNA for the CDR3 is TGTGCCAGCAGCCCTCGTTCGGGACTGCTGAACACCGGGGAGCTGTTTTTT. Using reference TRBV9 and TRBJ2-2 for the parts outside the CDR3, the full variable domain is DSGVTQTPKHLITATGQRVTLRCSPRSGDLSVYWYQQSLDQGLQFLIQYYNGEERAKGNILERFSAQQFPDLHSELNLSSLELGDSALYFCASSPRSGLLNTGELFFGEGSRLTVL.